This T cell receptor (beta chain) was documented in a study of human T cells and chemical hapten exposure listed by TCRdb under 2021. Some background on the complete study: For sensitization, 2% DPC in acetone was applied to an approximately 2 cm by approximately 2 cm area of upper inner arm skin. Throughout the study period of about 25 weeks, patients also received therapeutic DPC doses to the scalp every week. Patch tests used Finn chambers with 0.01% DPC on the upper back, scored after 6 days by International Contact Dermatitis Research Group standards. The patient cohort, mostly female, included alopecia areata with under or over 50% scalp involvement, alopecia totalis and alopecia universalis. The libraries were sequenced as a pool, and the TCR yield per sample differed mostly because of small variations in library volumes within the pool. Peripheral blood TCR repertoire changes were tracked in vivo in alopecia patients during primary and secondary sensitization to the hapten diphenylcyclopropenone (DPC). Blood samples were taken from patients before sensitization (week 0) and then at 2, 6 and about 24 weeks after DPC sensitization. Twenty-nine alopecia patients provided blood for TCR sequencing at one to four time points (pre-sensitization, 2, 6 and 24 weeks).

The CDR3 holds 16 amino acids from the cysteine to the phenylalanine. Of the read, only the CDR3 DNA is kept; its 48 bases are in frame from base 1. The germline V gene (reference sequence) yields DFQATT for CDR1 and SNEGSKA for CDR2. The V end gives up 0 bases and the J end 0 bases, leaving 5 bases in the junction not matched to a gene. This clonotype was observed a handful of times. Its antigen is still unknown. Per-base quality was not reported, and no clone a single base away is much larger than it. Libraries were constructed by RACE. Sequencing used a NextSeq 500. During library preparation, unique molecular identifiers were attached to individual cDNA molecules so that TCRs could be counted in a quantitative, reproducible way. From each blood RNA sample, both TCR alpha and TCR beta chains were sequenced. Per the source publication's procedure: A median of roughly 99,000 TCRs per sample was observed, with a range of 23,224 to 690,600. V, J and CDR3 annotation of the TCR reads was performed with the Decombinator software suite. For the PS versus PT1 abundance plots, all samples were subsampled to the same number of TCRs (28,000). TCRs were defined as expanded if absent before sensitization and observed at least eight times at the 2-week time point. TCRdb's own reprocessing of the public reads used fastp at Q25 and MiXCR and kept productive beta chains. Records with the same CDR3 protein are collapsed into one entry carrying the most frequent genes and DNA. The V and J calls and clone size are TCRdb's, not the authors'. This sample has roughly 200,000 distinct CDR3 sequences in its table, and more than 20% of those were observed once. The top ten clonotypes cover approximately 2.5% of the sample.

Study-wide findings and limitations: Repeated subsampling changed both the strength of the expansion versus patch-test correlation and the threshold at which the correlation became significant. Because every patient had alopecia, a presumed autoimmune disease, the patients' immune response might differ from that of healthy individuals. A positive correlation was found between the number of PT1 expanded TCRs and patch test score, with significance reached at thresholds 8, 16 and 32 but not 4. Expanded TCRs formed significantly more large CDR3 similarity clusters than pre-sensitization or healthy control sets, consistent with antigen-driven responses. No change with DPC sensitization was found in the number of TCRs above 1 in 1000 frequency, and no evidence of global repertoire structure alterations was found.

In the paper's terms, the time point label means: patch test 3, about 24 weeks after DPC sensitization. The sample's treatment or condition label is to be understood as: therapeutic diphenylcyclopropenone sensitization with weekly scalp DPC. At each patch-test visit, blood was drawn before the patch test was applied. Patients were eligible if aged 18 to 70, diagnosed with alopecia and judged suitable for DPC therapy, and pregnant patients were excluded. Unfractionated whole blood was collected in Tempus Blood RNA tubes, and total RNA was extracted from that blood. The sequence was collected from a woman aged 40-49 years with alopecia areata. Some clones in this sample may be carry-over from other donors' samples. The sequence links TRBV20-1 to TRBJ2-3; 8 central bases correspond to TRBD2. The sample consisted of whole blood, taken in connection with sensitization to the hapten diphenylcyclopropenone (DPC). The bases read TGCAGTGCTAGAGAGTACAGCGGGAGTAGCACAGATACGCAGTATTTT. Its protein is CSAREYSGSSTDTQYF.